Below, 22 T cell receptor beta chains from the same sample are listed, as sequenced in a study of beta chain features in type 1 diabetes. Of the isolated RNA, all was reverse transcribed, and so the sequenced material was expressed TCRB transcripts. Repertoires were generated with immunoSEQ multiplex PCR, while TCRdb's copy carries only in-frame clones and drops some. This table holds roughly 400,000 clones, over 8.5% found once. These receptors have no identified antigens. Points from the study as a whole: Moderate yet significant TCRB CDR3 shortening was seen in Type 1 diabetes patients in all four CD4+ subsets.

What was sequenced was central memory CD4+ T cells from blood. Source of these receptors: a man aged 30 to 39 with type 1 diabetes.

This clone was seen more than once but under ten times. The chain couples TRBV7-7 to TRBJ2-3; unclear D gene. Trimming left V 1 base short and J 1 base short, with 6 bases between. Germline CDR1 reads SSHAT; CDR2 reads FNYEAQ (reference sequence). The CDR3 loop spans 14 amino acids. The CDR3 protein is CASSLVGRTDTQYF. The CDR3 DNA reads as TGTGCCAGCAGCTTAGTAGGGCGCACAGATACGCAGTATTTT.

This clone was seen ten or more times. The V gene is TRBV7-9, the J gene TRBJ2-3, with a possible D match to TRBD1 (5 bases). The CDR3 contains 14 residues. The V end lost 5 bases, the J end lost 2 bases, and 11 bases lay between the germline ends. Per germline, CDR1 SEHNR and CDR2 FQNEAQ (reference sequence). CDR3: CASSPGQHTDTQYF. The CDR3 region has the DNA TGTGCCAGCAGCCCCGGACAACACACAGATACGCAGTATTTT.

This clone appeared a few times. The chain carries TRBV30 and TRBJ1-1; no reliable D call. V lost 0 bases, J lost 11 bases, and 16 bases lay in between. Germline V gene sequence: CDR1 GTSNPN, CDR2 SVGIG (reference sequence). The CDR3 has 13 amino acids. The CDR3 DNA reads TGTGCCTGGAGTGTCAAGGCAGACCGGTGGGCTTTCTTT. Residues: CAWSVKADRWAFF.

This clone was seen repeatedly, ten times or more. The chain carries TRBV2 and TRBJ1-2; the D gene is possibly TRBD1 (6 bases). The germline CDR1 and CDR2 sequences are SNHLY and FYNNEI. The CDR3 totals 13 residues. The V end lost 3 bases, the J end lost 4 bases, and 9 bases lay between the germline ends. The CDR3 is CASSEGDTYGYTF. The CDR3 DNA reads TGTGCCAGCAGTGAGGGGGACACCTATGGCTACACCTTC.

Remarks on this clone: An end of the junction differs from the germline gene, which may be a read error. The chain is built from TRBV6-5 and TRBJ1-5, with a weak D call TRBD1 (6 bases). The CDR3 sequence is 15 residues long. The germline gives CDR1 MNHEY, CDR2 SVGAGI. The CDR3 is CASSPTGQKYHPQHF. The CDR3 nucleotides read TGTGCCAGCAGCCCCACAGGACAGAAGTATCACCCCCAGCATTTT.

The rearrangement links TRBV7-9 to TRBJ2-1; possible D gene TRBD2, 5 bases. Trimming pared 8 bases from V and 2 bases from J, leaving 10 bases between. The CDR3 has 13 residues. Germline V gene data show CDR1 as SEHNR and CDR2 as FQNEAQ (reference sequence). The CDR3 loop is CASWERPYNEQFF. The CDR3 nucleotides read TGTGCCAGCTGGGAGAGGCCCTACAATGAGCAGTTCTTC.

This clone was found a few times. The rearrangement links TRBV6-5 to TRBJ2-1, with 8 bases lining up with TRBD2. This CDR3 region has 14 residues. The germline CDR1 and CDR2 sequences are MNHEY and SVGAGI. J lost 6 bases, V lost 5 bases, and 6 bases had no gene match. This CDR3 is CASSRSGSGNEQFF. For the CDR3, the DNA is TGTGCCAGCAGTCGCAGCGGGAGTGGCAATGAGCAGTTCTTC.

This clone appeared many times. The rearrangement joins TRBV27 to TRBJ2-2, with TRBD2 matching 7 bases. CDR1 and CDR2 (germline): MNHEY, SMNVEV (reference sequence). After removal of 6 bases from V and 6 bases from J, the junction contained 10 bases not matched to a gene. This CDR3 is built from 15 residues. DNA of the CDR3: TGTGCCAGCAGCCCCCGGGGAGGGGCGGCCGGGGAGCTGTTTTTT. Translation gives CASSPRGGAAGELFF.

The J gene is TRBJ1-3, the V gene TRBV29-1; no clear D. CDR3 length: 12 residues. The V gene's germline CDR1 is SQVTM and CDR2 ANQGSEA. V gave up 3 bases and J gave up 1 base, with 4 bases separating them. The CDR3 DNA reads as TGCAGCGTTGAGGGTTCTGGAAACACCATATATTTT. This translates into CSVEGSGNTIYF.

There are a few counts of this clone. The chain uses TRBV13 and TRBJ2-7; unclear D gene. The CDR3 sequence is 13 residues long. Germline loops: CDR1 PRHDT, CDR2 FYEKMQ (reference sequence). The germline V and J ends were trimmed by 5 bases and 2 bases, with 10 bases remaining between them. CDR3 region: CASSVFITYEQYF. The CDR3 DNA sequence: TGTGCCAGCAGCGTTTTTATAACCTACGAGCAGTACTTC. Drawing the rest from reference TRBV13 and TRBJ2-7, the complete variable domain is AAGVIQSPRHLIKEKRETATLKCYPIPRHDTVYWYQQGPGQDPQFLISFYEKMQSDKGSIPDRFSAQQFSDYHSELNMSSLELGDSALYFCASSVFITYEQYFGPGTRLTVT.

This clone has more than one count but fewer than ten. This chain links TRBV5-1 with TRBJ2-7, with a possible D match to TRBD2 (5 bases). Deletions cut 0 bases from V and 3 bases from J, with 13 bases between. Germline CDR1 and CDR2: SGHRS and YFSETQ. CDR3 size: 15 residues. The CDR3, as DNA: TGCGCCAGCAGCTTGGCTCCCCGTCGGGACTACGAGCAGTACTTC. Its protein is CASSLAPRRDYEQYF.

With respect to this clone: A read error may account for a junction end that differs from germline. This same CDR3 is encoded by further DNA sequences in the sample. V gene TRBV5-4 combines with J gene TRBJ2-2; 9 bases are shared with TRBD1. The CDR3 is made up of 17 amino acids. In germline, CDR1 is SGHNT, CDR2 YYREEE (reference sequence). The CDR3 sequence: CASSQGNRGPNTGELFF. In nucleotides, the CDR3 is TGCGCCAGCAGCCAGGGGAACAGGGGGCCAAACACCGGGGAGCTGTTTTTT.

This clone was recorded at least ten times. The J gene is TRBJ2-7, the V gene TRBV7-9; D not resolved. There are 15 residues in the CDR3. The germline CDR1 and CDR2 sequences are SEHNR and FQNEAQ (reference sequence). With 5 bases removed from V and 0 bases from J, the gap between germline ends came to 14 bases. Here the CDR3 reads CASSILMGSSYEQYF. CDR3 coding DNA: TGTGCCAGCAGCATCCTCATGGGGTCCTCCTACGAGCAGTACTTC.

This chain connects TRBV5-1 to TRBJ2-5; either TRBD1 or TRBD2 may supply D (6 bases each). This CDR3 has 14 amino acids. Germline values: CDR1 SGHRS, CDR2 YFSETQ. Trimming took 3 bases from V and 3 from J, leaving 12 bases between them. The CDR3 loop is CASSWPGGEETQYF. CDR3 DNA sequence: TGCGCCAGCAGCTGGCCCGGGGGCGAAGAGACCCAGTACTTC.

This clone was observed a few times. The rearrangement joins TRBV28 to TRBJ2-1; tentatively, D is TRBD2 (6 bases). Germline values: CDR1 MDHEN, CDR2 SYDVKM. V dropped 6 bases and J dropped 9 bases, with 18 bases sitting between them. This CDR3 has 14 amino acids. The CDR3 bases are TGTGCCAGCAGCATAGCGGTGACGGGTGGTGAGCAGTTCTTC. Translated: CASSIAVTGGEQFF.

This clone was observed a few times. The genes are TRBV5-1 and TRBJ2-1; 8 bases fit TRBD1. The CDR3 consists of 18 residues. Germline V gene data show CDR1 as SGHRS and CDR2 as YFSETQ. V shed 0 bases, J shed 7 bases, and the junction held 15 bases outside the gene matches. CDR3 DNA: TGCGCCAGCAGCTTGGCGCAGGCAGGGGGCCAACGTAGGAATGAGCAGTTCTTC. This encodes CASSLAQAGGQRRNEQFF.

This clone was picked up a small number of times. The V call is TRBV6-5, the J call TRBJ1-1; D remains ambiguous. Germline V gives CDR1 MNHEY, CDR2 SVGAGI. Trimming took 8 bases from V and 0 from J, leaving 13 bases between them. CDR3 size: 14 residues. CDR3 amino acids: CASRGRQLNTEAFF. As DNA, the CDR3 is TGTGCCAGCCGGGGTCGGCAGCTGAACACTGAAGCTTTCTTT.

This clone was found a few times. The chain combines TRBV7-9 with TRBJ1-1, with TRBD1 identical over 9 bases. Germline lookup yields CDR1 SEHNR and CDR2 FQNEAQ (reference sequence). V was pared by 5 bases and J by 0 bases, with 7 bases of the junction left unmatched. The CDR3 has 16 amino acids. CDR3 bases: TGTGCCAGCAGCCGACGACAGGGGGGCATGAACACTGAAGCTTTCTTT. This translates into CASSRRQGGMNTEAFF.

The chain joins TRBV6-6 to TRBJ1-5, with D perhaps TRBD1 (6 bases). The germline V gene encodes CDR1 MNHNY and CDR2 SVGAGI (reference sequence). The CDR3 sequence is 15 residues long. The V end lost 6 bases, the J end lost 1 base, and 13 bases lay between the germline ends. This CDR3 is CASSHGTPSNQPQHF. The CDR3 DNA reads TGTGCCAGCAGCCATGGGACACCGAGCAATCAGCCCCAGCATTTT.

In its sample, this clone was seen a few times. Other DNA sequences within the sample encode an identical CDR3. This chain links TRBV7-9 with TRBJ2-5; 7 nucleotides match TRBD2. The CDR3 spans 12 residues. V lost 5 bases and J lost 5; bases outside the gene matches: 2. The germline CDR1 and CDR2 sequences are SEHNR and FQNEAQ (reference sequence). DNA of the CDR3: TGTGCCAGCAGCGGGAGGGAGGAGACCCAGTACTTC. Its protein product is CASSGREETQYF.

This clone was recorded only once. Sequence at one end of the junction differs from germline and may be a read error. J is TRBJ1-5 and V is TRBV5-6; TRBD1 might be the D (5 bases). Germline values: CDR1 SGHDT, CDR2 YYEEEE. The CDR3 contains 15 residues. CDR3 DNA: TGTGCCAGCAGCTTCGGGGGGTTCGGCAATCACCCCCAGCATTTT. This encodes CASSFGGFGNHPQHF.

The chain joins TRBV28 to TRBJ2-3, with D maybe TRBD2 (6 bases). The V gene lost 5 bases and the J gene lost 0 bases, with 18 bases spanning the gap. CDR1 and CDR2 from the germline V gene are MDHEN and SYDVKM. The CDR3 has 17 residues. CDR3 bases: TGTGCCAGCAGTGGGCGGGCCCCTAGCGAAAGCACAGATACGCAGTATTTT. It codes for CASSGRAPSESTDTQYF.